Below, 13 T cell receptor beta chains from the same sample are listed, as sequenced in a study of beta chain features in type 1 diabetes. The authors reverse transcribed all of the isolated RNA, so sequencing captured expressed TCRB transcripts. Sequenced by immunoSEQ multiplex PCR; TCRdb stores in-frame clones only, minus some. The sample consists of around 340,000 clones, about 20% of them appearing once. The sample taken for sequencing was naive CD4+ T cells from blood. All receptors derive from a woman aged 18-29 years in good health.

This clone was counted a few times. As DNA, the CDR3 is TGTGCCAGCAGCTTGGCTCGGGGAGGGAACACTGAAGCTTTCTTT. This sequence encodes CASSLARGGNTEAFF. V usage is TRBV5-4 and J usage is TRBJ1-1, with unresolved D. Trimming shortened V by 0 bases and J by 1 base, and 10 bases separated the two germline ends. This CDR3 comprises 15 residues. Germline loops: CDR1 SGHNT, CDR2 YYREEE (reference sequence).

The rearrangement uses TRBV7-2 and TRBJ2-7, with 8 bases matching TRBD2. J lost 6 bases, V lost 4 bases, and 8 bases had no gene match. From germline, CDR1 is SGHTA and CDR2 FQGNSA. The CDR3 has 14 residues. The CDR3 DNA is TGTGCCAGCAGCTCTAGGCGAACTAGCGGCGAGCAGTACTTC. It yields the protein CASSSRRTSGEQYF.

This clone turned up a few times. The CDR3 protein is CASSLDGGRASYNEQFF. The CDR3 bases are TGTGCCAGCAGCTTGGATGGCGGGAGGGCTTCCTACAATGAGCAGTTCTTC. The chain is built from TRBV5-4 and TRBJ2-1; 9 positions match TRBD2. The germline CDR1 and CDR2 sequences are SGHNT and YYREEE (reference sequence). The CDR3 runs 17 residues. With V trimmed by 0 bases and J by 1 base, 5 bases remained unmatched.

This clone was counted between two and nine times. Written as DNA, the CDR3 is TGTGCCAGCAGTTACCGGGACTCCCGTTACAATGAGCAGTTCTTC. Its translation is CASSYRDSRYNEQFF. This rearrangement joins TRBV6-5 to TRBJ2-1; a possible D gene is TRBD2 (6 bases). Looked up from germline, CDR1 is MNHEY and CDR2 is SVGAGI. The CDR3 length is 15 residues. Trimming stripped 2 bases from V and 4 bases from J, with 12 bases between.

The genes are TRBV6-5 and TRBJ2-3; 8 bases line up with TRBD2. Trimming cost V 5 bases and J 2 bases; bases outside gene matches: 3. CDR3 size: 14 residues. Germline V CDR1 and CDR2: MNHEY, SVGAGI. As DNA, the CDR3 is TGTGCCAGCAGTGTAGCGGGGTCCACAGATACGCAGTATTTT. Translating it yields CASSVAGSTDTQYF.

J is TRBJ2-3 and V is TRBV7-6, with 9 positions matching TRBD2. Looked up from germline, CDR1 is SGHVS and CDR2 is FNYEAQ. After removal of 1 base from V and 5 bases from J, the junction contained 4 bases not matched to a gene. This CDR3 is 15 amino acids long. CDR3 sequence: CASSLGGRAGDTQYF. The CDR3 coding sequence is TGTGCCAGCAGCTTAGGCGGGAGGGCCGGAGATACGCAGTATTTT.

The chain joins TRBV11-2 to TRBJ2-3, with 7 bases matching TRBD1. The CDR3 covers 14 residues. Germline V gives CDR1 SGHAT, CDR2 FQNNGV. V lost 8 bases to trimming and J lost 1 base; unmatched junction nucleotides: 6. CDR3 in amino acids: CASAMQGGTDTQYF. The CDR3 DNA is TGTGCCAGCGCCATGCAGGGGGGCACAGATACGCAGTATTTT.

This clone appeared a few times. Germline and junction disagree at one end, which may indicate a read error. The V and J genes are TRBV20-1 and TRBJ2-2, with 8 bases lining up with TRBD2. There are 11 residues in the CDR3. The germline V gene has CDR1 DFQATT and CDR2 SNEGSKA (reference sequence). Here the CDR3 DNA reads TGCAGTGCTATGACCGCGGGGGGGCTGTTTTTT. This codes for CSAMTAGGLFF.

CDR3 amino acids: CASSVDRGHSPLHF. The CDR3, as DNA: TGTGCCAGCAGCGTAGACAGGGGTCATTCACCCCTCCACTTT. J is TRBJ1-6 and V is TRBV9; 7 bases align to TRBD1. The germline V gene encodes CDR1 SGDLS and CDR2 YYNGEE. V shed 0 bases, J shed 8 bases, and the junction held 2 bases outside the gene matches. This CDR3 contains 14 residues.

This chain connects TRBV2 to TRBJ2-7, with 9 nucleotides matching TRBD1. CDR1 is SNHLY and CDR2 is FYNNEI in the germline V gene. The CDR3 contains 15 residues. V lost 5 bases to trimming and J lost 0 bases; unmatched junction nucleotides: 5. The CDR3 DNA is TGTGCCAGCAGTACAGGGGGCTCTAGCTCCTACGAGCAGTACTTC. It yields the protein CASSTGGSSSYEQYF.

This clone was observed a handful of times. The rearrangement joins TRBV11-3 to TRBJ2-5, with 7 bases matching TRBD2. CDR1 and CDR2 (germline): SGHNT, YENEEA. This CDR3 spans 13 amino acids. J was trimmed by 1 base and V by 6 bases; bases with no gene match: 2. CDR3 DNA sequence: TGTGCCAGCAGTTCGGGGGGCCAAGAGACCCAGTACTTC. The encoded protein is CASSSGGQETQYF.

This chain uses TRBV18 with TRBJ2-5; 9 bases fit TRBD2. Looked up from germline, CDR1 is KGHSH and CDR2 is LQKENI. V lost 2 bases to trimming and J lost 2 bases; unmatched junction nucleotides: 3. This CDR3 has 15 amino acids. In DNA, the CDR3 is TGTGCCAGCTCACCAACTAGCGGGTCTCAAGAGACCCAGTACTTC. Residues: CASSPTSGSQETQYF.

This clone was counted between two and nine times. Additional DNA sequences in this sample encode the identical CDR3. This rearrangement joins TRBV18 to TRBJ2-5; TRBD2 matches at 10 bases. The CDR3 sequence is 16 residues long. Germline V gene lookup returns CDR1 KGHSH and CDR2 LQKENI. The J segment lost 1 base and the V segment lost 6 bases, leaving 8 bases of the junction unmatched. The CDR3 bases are TGTGCCAGCTCCCCCCGGACTAGCGGAGCCCAAGAGACCCAGTACTTC. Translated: CASSPRTSGAQETQYF. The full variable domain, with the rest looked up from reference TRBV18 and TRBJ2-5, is NAGVMQNPRHLVRRRGQEARLRCSPMKGHSHVYWYRQLPEEGLKFMVYLQKENIIDESGMPKERFSAEFPKEGPSILRIQQVVRGDSAAYFCASSPRTSGAQETQYFGPGTRLLVL.